This T cell receptor (beta chain) is drawn from a study of blood T cells in healthy people across ages. The CDR3 is 14 residues long. Germline assignment: CDR1 KGHDR and CDR2 SFDVKD. Between the trimmed V and J ends, which lost 5 bases and 5 bases, there was a span of 14 bases. Notes on this clonotype: Its target is not known.

Sample-barcoded 5' priming and a J-beta primer mix drove a second PCR of roughly 7 to 11 cycles. Each CDR3 protein gets one entry after TCRdb re-called the 5' RACE reads with MiXCR. Seen here are roughly 1.5 million distinct CDR3 sequences, around 40% observed once, and the top ten hold about 4%. General study findings and limits: TCR beta diversity, measured per million T cells, fell in a roughly linear way with age.

This chain connects TRBV24-1 to TRBJ1-2; perhaps TRBD1 as D (6 bases). Sequenced sample: blood. The TCR sequence derives from a woman younger than 30 in good health. CDR3 sequence: CATSAADRLYGYTF. Written as DNA, the CDR3 is TGTGCCACCAGTGCCGCGGACAGACTATATGGCTACACCTTC.